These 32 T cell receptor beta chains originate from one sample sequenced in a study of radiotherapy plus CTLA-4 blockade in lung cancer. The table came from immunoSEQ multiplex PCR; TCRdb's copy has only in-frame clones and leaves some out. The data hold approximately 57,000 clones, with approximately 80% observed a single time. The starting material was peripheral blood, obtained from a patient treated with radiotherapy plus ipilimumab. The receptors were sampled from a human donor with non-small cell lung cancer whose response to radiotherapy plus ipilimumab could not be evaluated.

CDR3 in amino acids: CASSRSGNIQYF. DNA of the CDR3: TGTGCCAGCAGCCGCTCGGGGAACATTCAGTACTTC. The V and J genes are TRBV7-9 and TRBJ2-4; possibly TRBD2 for D (5 bases). The CDR3 length is 12 residues. In germline, CDR1 is SEHNR, CDR2 FQNEAQ (reference sequence). V lost 5 bases to trimming and J lost 7 bases, with 9 bases between them.

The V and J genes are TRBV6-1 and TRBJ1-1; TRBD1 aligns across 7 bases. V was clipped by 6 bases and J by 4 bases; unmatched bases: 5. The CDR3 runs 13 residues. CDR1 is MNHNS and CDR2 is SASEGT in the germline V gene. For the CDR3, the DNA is TGTGCCAGCAGCGCTGGGACAGCCACTGAAGCTTTCTTT. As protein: CASSAGTATEAFF.

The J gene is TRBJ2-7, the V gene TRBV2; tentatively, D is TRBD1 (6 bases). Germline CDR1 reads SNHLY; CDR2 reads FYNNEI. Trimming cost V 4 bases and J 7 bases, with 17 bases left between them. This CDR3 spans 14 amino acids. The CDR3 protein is CASSGNLQGREQYF. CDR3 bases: TGTGCCAGCAGTGGAAATTTACAGGGAAGGGAGCAGTACTTC. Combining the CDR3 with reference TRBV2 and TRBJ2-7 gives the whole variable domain EPEVTQTPSHQVTQMGQEVILRCVPISNHLYFYWYRQILGQKVEFLVSFYNNEISEKSEIFDDQFSVERPDGSNFTLKIRSTKLEDSAMYFCASSGNLQGREQYFGPGTRLTVT.

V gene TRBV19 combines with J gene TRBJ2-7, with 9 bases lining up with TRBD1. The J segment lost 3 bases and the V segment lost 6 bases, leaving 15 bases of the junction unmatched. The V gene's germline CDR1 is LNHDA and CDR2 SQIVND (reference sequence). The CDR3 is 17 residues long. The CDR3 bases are TGTGCCAGTAGCCCCAGGACAGGGGAATTTAAGGACTACGAGCAGTACTTC. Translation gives CASSPRTGEFKDYEQYF.

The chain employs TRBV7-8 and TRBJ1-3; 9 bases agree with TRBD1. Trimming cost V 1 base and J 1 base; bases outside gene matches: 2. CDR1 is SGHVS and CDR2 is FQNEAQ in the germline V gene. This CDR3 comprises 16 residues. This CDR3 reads CASSLDRGQSGNTIYF. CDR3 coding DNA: TGTGCCAGCAGCTTAGACAGGGGGCAATCTGGAAACACCATATATTTT. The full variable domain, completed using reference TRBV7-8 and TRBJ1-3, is GAGVSQSPRYKVAKRGQDVALRCDPISGHVSLFWYQQALGQGPEFLTYFQNEAQLDKSGLPSDRFFAERPEGSVSTLKIQRTQQEDSAVYLCASSLDRGQSGNTIYFGEGSWLTVV.

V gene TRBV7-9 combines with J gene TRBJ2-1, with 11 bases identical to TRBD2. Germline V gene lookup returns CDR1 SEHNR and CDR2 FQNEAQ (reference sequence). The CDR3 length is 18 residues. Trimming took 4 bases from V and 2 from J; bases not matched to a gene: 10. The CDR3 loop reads CASSSDRLAGIPYNEQFF. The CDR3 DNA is TGTGCCAGCAGCTCCGACCGACTAGCGGGAATCCCCTACAATGAGCAGTTCTTC.

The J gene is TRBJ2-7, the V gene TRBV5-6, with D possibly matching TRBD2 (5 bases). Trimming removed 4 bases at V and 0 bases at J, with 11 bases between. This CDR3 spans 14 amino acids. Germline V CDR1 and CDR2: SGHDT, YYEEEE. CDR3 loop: CASSQAARSYEQYF. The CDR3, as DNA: TGTGCCAGCAGCCAAGCGGCCCGCTCCTACGAGCAGTACTTC.

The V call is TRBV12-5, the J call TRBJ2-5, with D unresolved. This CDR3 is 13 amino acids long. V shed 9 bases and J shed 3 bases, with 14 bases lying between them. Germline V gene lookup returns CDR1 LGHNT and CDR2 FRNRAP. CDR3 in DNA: TGTGCTAGCACGACGGGTGACGAAGAGACCCAGTACTTC. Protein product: CASTTGDEETQYF.

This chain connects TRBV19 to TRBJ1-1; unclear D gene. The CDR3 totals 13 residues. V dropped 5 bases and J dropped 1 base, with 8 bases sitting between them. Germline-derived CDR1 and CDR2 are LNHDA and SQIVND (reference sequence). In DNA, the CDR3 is TGTGCCAGTAGTGTAACTACGAACACTGAAGCTTTCTTT. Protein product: CASSVTTNTEAFF. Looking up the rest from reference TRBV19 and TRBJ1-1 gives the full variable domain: DGGITQSPKYLFRKEGQNVTLSCEQNLNHDAMYWYRQDPGQGLRLIYYSQIVNDFQKGDIAEGYSVSREKKESFPLTVTSAQKNPTAFYLCASSVTTNTEAFFGQGTRLTVV.

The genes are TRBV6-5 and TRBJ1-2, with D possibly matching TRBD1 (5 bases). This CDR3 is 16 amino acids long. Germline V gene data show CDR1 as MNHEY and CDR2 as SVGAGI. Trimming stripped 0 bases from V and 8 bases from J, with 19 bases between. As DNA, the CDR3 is TGTGCCAGCAGTTACTCAATCGGGCAGGGAAGTCGCGGCTACACCTTC. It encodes CASSYSIGQGSRGYTF.

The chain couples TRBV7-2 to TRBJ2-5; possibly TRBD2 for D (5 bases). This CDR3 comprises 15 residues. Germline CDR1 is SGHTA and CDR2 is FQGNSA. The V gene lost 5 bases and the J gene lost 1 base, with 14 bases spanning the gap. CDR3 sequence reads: CASSRQGGGQETQYF. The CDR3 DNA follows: TGTGCCAGCAGCCGACAAGGCGGAGGCCAAGAGACCCAGTACTTC.

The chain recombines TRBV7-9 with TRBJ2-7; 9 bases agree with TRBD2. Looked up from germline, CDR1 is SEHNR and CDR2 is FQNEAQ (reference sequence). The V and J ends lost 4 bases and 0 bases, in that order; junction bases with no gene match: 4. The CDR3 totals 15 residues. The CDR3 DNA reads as TGTGCCAGCAGCTCGAGCGGGGGGTTCTCCTACGAGCAGTACTTC. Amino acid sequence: CASSSSGGFSYEQYF.

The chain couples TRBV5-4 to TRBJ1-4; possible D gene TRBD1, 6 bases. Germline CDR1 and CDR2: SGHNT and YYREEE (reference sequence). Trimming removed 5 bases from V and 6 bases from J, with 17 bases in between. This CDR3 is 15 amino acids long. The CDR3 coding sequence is TGTGCCAGCAGTTCTTACATGGGGGCGGATGAAAAACTGTTTTTT. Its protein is CASSSYMGADEKLFF.

CDR3 region: CASSDPPGTGIYEQYF. CDR3 nucleotide sequence: TGTGCCAGCAGCGATCCCCCCGGGACAGGGATTTACGAGCAGTACTTC. This rearrangement joins TRBV27 to TRBJ2-7; 9 bases align to TRBD1. This CDR3 contains 16 residues. The junction had 13 bases not matched to a gene; V was cut back by 6 bases and J by 4 bases. Germline assignment: CDR1 MNHEY and CDR2 SMNVEV (reference sequence).

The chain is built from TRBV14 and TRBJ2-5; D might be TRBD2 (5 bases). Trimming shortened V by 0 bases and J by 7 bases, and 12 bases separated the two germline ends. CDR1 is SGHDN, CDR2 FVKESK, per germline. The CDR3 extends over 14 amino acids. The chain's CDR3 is CASSQERGRLTQYF. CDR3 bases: TGTGCCAGCAGCCAAGAGAGAGGGCGGCTGACCCAGTACTTC.

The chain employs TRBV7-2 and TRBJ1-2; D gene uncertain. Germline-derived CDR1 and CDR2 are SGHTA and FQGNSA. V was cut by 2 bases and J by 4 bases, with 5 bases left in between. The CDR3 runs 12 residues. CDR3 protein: CASSLHGYGYTF. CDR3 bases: TGTGCCAGCAGCTTACACGGCTATGGCTACACCTTC. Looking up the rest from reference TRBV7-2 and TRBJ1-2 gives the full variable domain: GAGVSQSPSNKVTEKGKDVELRCDPISGHTALYWYRQSLGQGLEFLIYFQGNSAPDKSGLPSDRFSAERTGGSVSTLTIQRTQQEDSAVYLCASSLHGYGYTFGSGTRLTVV.

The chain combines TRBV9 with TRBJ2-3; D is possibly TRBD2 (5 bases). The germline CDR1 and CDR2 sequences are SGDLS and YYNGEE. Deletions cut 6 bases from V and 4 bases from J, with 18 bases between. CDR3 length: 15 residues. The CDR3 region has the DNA TGTGCCAGCACCCCCCTAGAGGGAGAATCAGATACGCAGTATTTT. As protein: CASTPLEGESDTQYF.

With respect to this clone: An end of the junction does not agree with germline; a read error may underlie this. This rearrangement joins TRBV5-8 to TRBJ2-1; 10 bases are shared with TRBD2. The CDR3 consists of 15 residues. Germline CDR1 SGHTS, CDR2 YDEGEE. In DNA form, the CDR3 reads TGCGCCAGCAGCCAAGGACTAGCGGAATACAATGAGCAGTTCTTC. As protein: CASSQGLAEYNEQFF.

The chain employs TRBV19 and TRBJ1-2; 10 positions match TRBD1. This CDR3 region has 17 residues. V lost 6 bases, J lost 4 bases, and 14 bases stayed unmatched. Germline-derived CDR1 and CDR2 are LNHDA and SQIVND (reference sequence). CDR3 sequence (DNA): TGTGCCAGTAGCTTATTATCCGGGACAGGGGTGACCTATGGCTACACCTTC. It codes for CASSLLSGTGVTYGYTF.

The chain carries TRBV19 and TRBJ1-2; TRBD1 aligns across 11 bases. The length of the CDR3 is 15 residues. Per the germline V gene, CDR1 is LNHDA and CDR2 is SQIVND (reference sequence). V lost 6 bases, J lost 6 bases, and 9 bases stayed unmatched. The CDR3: CASRNRDRGFHGYTF. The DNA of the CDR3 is TGTGCCAGTAGGAACCGGGACAGGGGGTTCCATGGCTACACCTTC.

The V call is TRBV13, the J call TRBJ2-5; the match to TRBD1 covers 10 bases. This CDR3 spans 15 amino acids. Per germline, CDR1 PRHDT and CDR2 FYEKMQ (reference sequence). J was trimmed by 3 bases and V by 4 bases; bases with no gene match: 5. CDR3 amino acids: CASSSRDRGKETQYF. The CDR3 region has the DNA TGTGCCAGCAGCTCCCGGGACAGGGGAAAAGAGACCCAGTACTTC.

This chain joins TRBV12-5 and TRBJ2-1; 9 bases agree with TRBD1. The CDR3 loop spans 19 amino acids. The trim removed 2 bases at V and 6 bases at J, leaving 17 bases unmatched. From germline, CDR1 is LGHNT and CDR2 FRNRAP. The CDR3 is CASGLPNLLSGTGFNEQFF. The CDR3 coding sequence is TGTGCTAGTGGTTTGCCCAATCTTTTGTCCGGGACAGGGTTCAATGAGCAGTTCTTC.

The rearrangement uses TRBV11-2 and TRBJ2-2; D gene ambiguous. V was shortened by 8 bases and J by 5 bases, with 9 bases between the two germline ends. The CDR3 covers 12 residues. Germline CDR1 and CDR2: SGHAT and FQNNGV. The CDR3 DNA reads TGTGCCAGCGTGCTGACAACCGGGGAGCTGTTTTTT. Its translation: CASVLTTGELFF.

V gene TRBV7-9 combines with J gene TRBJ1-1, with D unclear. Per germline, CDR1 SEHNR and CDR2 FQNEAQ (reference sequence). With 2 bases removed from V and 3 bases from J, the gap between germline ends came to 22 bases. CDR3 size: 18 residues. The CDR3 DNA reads TGTGCCAGCAGCTTATCCCTTGCCTCGACATATAAAGACACTGAAGCTTTCTTT. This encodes CASSLSLASTYKDTEAFF.

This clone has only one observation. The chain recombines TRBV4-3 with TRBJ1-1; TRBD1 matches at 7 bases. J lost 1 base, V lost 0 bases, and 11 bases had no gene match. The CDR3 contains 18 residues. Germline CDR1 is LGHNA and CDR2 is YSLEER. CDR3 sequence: CASSQDSRSRTGNTEAFF. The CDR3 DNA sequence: TGCGCCAGCAGCCAAGACTCCAGGTCCAGGACAGGGAACACTGAAGCTTTCTTT.

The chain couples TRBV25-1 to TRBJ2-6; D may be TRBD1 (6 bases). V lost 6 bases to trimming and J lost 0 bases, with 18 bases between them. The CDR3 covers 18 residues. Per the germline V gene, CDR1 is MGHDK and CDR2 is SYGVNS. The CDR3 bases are TGTGCCAGCAGGGAGACTCCGGGACAACCCTCTGGGGCCAACGTCCTGACTTTC. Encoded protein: CASRETPGQPSGANVLTF.

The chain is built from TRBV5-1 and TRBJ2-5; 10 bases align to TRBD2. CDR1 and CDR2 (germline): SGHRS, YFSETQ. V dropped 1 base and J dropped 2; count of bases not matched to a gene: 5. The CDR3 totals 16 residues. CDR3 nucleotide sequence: TGCGCCAGCAGCTTGCGAGCGGGGGGGCTACAAGAGACCCAGTACTTC. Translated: CASSLRAGGLQETQYF.

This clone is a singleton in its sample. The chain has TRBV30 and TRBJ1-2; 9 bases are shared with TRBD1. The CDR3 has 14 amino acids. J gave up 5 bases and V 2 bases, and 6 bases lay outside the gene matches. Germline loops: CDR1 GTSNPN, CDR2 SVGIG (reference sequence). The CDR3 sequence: CAWSFGTGLYGYTF. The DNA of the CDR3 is TGTGCCTGGAGTTTTGGGACAGGGCTATATGGCTACACCTTC.

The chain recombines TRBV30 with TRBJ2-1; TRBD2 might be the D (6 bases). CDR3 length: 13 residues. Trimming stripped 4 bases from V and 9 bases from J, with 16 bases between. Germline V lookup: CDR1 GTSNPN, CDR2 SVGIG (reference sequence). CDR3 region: CAWNPTAGSEQFF. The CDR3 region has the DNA TGTGCCTGGAACCCGACTGCGGGAAGTGAGCAGTTCTTC.

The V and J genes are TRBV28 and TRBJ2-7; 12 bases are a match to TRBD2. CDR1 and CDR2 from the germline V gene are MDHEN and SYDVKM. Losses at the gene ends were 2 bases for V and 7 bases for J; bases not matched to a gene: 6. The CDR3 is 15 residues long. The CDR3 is CASSLMSSGRGEQYF. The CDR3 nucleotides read TGTGCCAGCAGTTTAATGTCTAGCGGGAGGGGGGAGCAGTACTTC.

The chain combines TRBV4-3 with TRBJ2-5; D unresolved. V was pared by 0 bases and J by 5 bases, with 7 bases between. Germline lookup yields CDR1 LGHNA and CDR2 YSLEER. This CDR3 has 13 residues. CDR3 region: CASSQDSRETQYF. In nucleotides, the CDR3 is TGCGCCAGCAGCCAAGATAGTCGGGAGACCCAGTACTTC.

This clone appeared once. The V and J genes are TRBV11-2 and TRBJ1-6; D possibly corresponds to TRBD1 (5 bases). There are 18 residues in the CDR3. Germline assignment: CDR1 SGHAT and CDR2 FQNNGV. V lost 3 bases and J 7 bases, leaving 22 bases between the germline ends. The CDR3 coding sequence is TGTGCCAGCAGCTTTAGACATTGGTGGGGCCAGGGCAATTCACCCCTCCACTTT. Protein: CASSFRHWWGQGNSPLHF.